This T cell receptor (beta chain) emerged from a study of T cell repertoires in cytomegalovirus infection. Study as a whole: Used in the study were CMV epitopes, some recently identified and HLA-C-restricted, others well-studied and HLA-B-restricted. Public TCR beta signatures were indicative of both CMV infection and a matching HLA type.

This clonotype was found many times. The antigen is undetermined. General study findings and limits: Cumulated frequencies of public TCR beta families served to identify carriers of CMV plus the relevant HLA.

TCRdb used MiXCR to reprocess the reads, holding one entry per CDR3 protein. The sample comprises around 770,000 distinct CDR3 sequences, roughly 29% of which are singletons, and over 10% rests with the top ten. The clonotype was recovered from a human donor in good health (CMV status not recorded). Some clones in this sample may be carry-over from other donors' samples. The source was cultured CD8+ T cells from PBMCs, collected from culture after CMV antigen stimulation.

CDR3 residues: CASSFGSLTGETQYF. The CDR3 DNA reads TGTGCCAGCAGCTTCGGGTCCCTCACGGGAGAGACCCAGTACTTC. The chain uses TRBV7-8 and TRBJ2-5; D is uncertain. With 3 bases removed from V and 4 bases from J, the gap between germline ends came to 15 bases. This CDR3 has 15 amino acids. Germline loops: CDR1 SGHVS, CDR2 FQNEAQ.